The clone carrying this T cell receptor beta chain showed up just a few times. The record originates from a study of T cell changes during pregnancy in multiple sclerosis. Germline CDR1 is GTSNPN and CDR2 is SVGIG (reference sequence). The CDR3 consists of 15 residues. V lost 5 bases and J 1 base, leaving 12 bases between the germline ends. Sequenced by immunoSEQ multiplex PCR; TCRdb stores in-frame clones only, minus some. Of 65,000 to 80,000 clones in the sample, more than 80% are singletons; the top ten hold roughly 0.21%. The rearrangement joins TRBV30 to TRBJ2-6; weak D call: TRBD1 (6 bases). The source is a female donor with multiple sclerosis, enrolled in a pregnancy study. Sample: CD4+ T cells from peripheral blood mononuclear cells, taken before pregnancy. Written as DNA, the CDR3 is TGTGCCTGGGCTCAGGACAGATCTGGGGCCAACGTCCTGACTTTC. Protein product: CAWAQDRSGANVLTF.